This TCR beta chain was sequenced during a study of blood T cell repertoires in COVID-19. Study-level information: The United States, Italy and Spain provided the acute and convalescent COVID-19 samples. From T cells, B-cell-depleted T cells, or PBMCs came the material, which was cDNA or gDNA.

How the authors handled the data: Researchers report that nucleated cell counts were estimated from reference gene primer amplification. Sequencing was performed with immunoSEQ multiplex PCR; in TCRdb, only in-frame clones are kept and a portion is missing. That table supplies the V and J calls and clone size; D and trimming were determined from the DNA. Among hundreds of thousands of clones listed, roughly 82% were seen once. Germline V gene sequence: CDR1 LGHDT, CDR2 YNNKEL (reference sequence). The CDR3 is 13 residues long. The germline V and J ends were trimmed by 4 bases and 0 bases, with 6 bases remaining between them.

This receptor was identified in an elderly woman with active or convalescent COVID-19. Sequences were obtained from peripheral blood. The rearrangement links TRBV3-1 (or the pseudogene TRBV3-2) to TRBJ1-2, with no clear D. CDR3 sequence: CASSPGTNYGYTF. The DNA for the CDR3 is TGTGCCAGCAGCCCAGGAACTAACTATGGCTACACCTTC.